The next 23 T cell receptor beta chains were all read from a single sample in a study of cytomegalovirus exposure and HLA in healthy donors. The PCR employed 60 Vbeta primers together with 13 Jbeta primers. Generated by immunoSEQ multiplex PCR, the TCRdb table keeps only in-frame clones and is missing some. The data show about 120,000 clones, roughly a sixth seen once. Sample: PBMCs. All receptors derive from a female donor in good health and CMV-seropositive.

V is TRBV7-2 and J is TRBJ2-2; the match to TRBD2 covers 8 bases. With V trimmed by 1 base and J by 4 bases, 5 bases remained unmatched. The V gene's germline CDR1 is SGHTA and CDR2 FQGNSA. The CDR3 length is 16 residues. The CDR3 DNA reads TGTGCCAGCAGCTTAGGGGGACTAGTATTCACCGGGGAGCTGTTTTTT. Translated: CASSLGGLVFTGELFF.

J is TRBJ1-4 and V is TRBV6-6; D not certain. The CDR3 consists of 14 residues. CDR1 MNHNY and CDR2 SVGAGI come from the germline V gene (reference sequence). Trimming removed 8 bases at V and 4 bases at J, with 14 bases between. This chain's CDR3 is CASSPSAYNEKLFF. The CDR3 nucleotides are TGTGCCAGCTCGCCGAGTGCCTATAATGAAAAACTGTTTTTT.

This clone was seen more than once but under ten times. This chain joins TRBV7-9 and TRBJ1-2; 8 bases align to TRBD1. This CDR3 has 13 residues. Trimming removed 2 bases from V and 5 bases from J; junction bases left unmatched: 1. Germline CDR1 reads SEHNR; CDR2 reads FQNEAQ (reference sequence). The CDR3 here is CASSLTGGYGYTF. CDR3 DNA: TGTGCCAGCAGCTTAACAGGGGGGTATGGCTACACCTTC.

This clone was counted only a few times. The CDR3: CACNRDKTQYF. The CDR3 nucleotides are TGTGCCTGCAACAGGGACAAGACCCAGTACTTC. The chain joins TRBV2 to TRBJ2-5; maybe TRBD1 (6 bases). The CDR3 is 11 residues long. Germline V gives CDR1 SNHLY, CDR2 FYNNEI. Trimming stripped 11 bases from V and 6 bases from J, with 13 bases between. Supplemented by reference TRBV2 and TRBJ2-5, the full variable domain reads EPEVTQTPSHQVTQMGQEVILRCVPISNHLYFYWYRQILGQKVEFLVSFYNNEISEKSEIFDDQFSVERPDGSNFTLKIRSTKLEDSAMYFCACNRDKTQYFGPGTRLLVL.

This clone appeared a few times. The chain recombines TRBV9 with TRBJ2-5; no firm D call. Trimming cost V 4 bases and J 1 base, with 20 bases left between them. Germline V gene lookup returns CDR1 SGDLS and CDR2 YYNGEE. The CDR3 totals 17 residues. Here the CDR3 reads CASSPRWAGPSQETQYF. DNA for the CDR3: TGTGCCAGCAGCCCCCGATGGGCAGGTCCCTCCCAAGAGACCCAGTACTTC.

The sample holds a few counts of this clone. The chain is built from TRBV25-1 and TRBJ2-7, with TRBD1 matching 9 bases. This CDR3 contains 14 residues. The V gene's germline CDR1 is MGHDK and CDR2 SYGVNS. With 3 bases clipped from V and 3 bases from J, the junction kept 3 bases outside the gene matches. CDR3: CASSEPGQGYEQYF. The CDR3 nucleotides read TGTGCCAGCAGTGAGCCGGGACAGGGCTACGAGCAGTACTTC.

V gene TRBV5-1 combines with J gene TRBJ2-2; D remains unclear. The CDR3 is made up of 13 amino acids. V dropped 3 bases and J dropped 4 bases, with 7 bases sitting between them. Germline V gene data show CDR1 as SGHRS and CDR2 as YFSETQ. This chain's CDR3 is CASSSESTGELFF. The CDR3 coding sequence is TGCGCCAGCAGCTCAGAATCCACCGGGGAGCTGTTTTTT.

This clone came up a few times. Here the CDR3 reads CASSYTENTGELFF. CDR3 coding DNA: TGCGCCAGCAGCTACACCGAGAACACCGGGGAGCTGTTTTTT. The chain employs TRBV5-1 and TRBJ2-2; the D is unclear. CDR1 is SGHRS, CDR2 YFSETQ, per germline. V lost 3 bases and J lost 1, with 7 bases in between. The CDR3 is 14 amino acids.

This clone was recorded a few times. Here the CDR3 reads CASSIGTRSNQPQHF. CDR3 in DNA: TGTGCCAGTAGTATAGGCACCAGGAGCAATCAGCCCCAGCATTTT. This rearrangement joins TRBV19 to TRBJ1-5; D ambiguous. V was clipped by 1 base and J by 1 base, with 8 bases between them. CDR3 length equals 15 residues. The germline V gene encodes CDR1 LNHDA and CDR2 SQIVND (reference sequence).

The sample holds a few counts of this clone. The V and J genes are TRBV29-1 and TRBJ2-1; TRBD2 matches 10 bases. The length of the CDR3 is 15 residues. Germline CDR1 is SQVTM and CDR2 is ANQGSEA. V dropped 5 bases and J dropped 3; count of bases not matched to a gene: 7. The CDR3 region has the DNA TGCAGCGTTCCCTCTAGCGGGAGTAGCTACAATGAGCAGTTCTTC. Amino acid sequence: CSVPSSGSSYNEQFF.

CDR3 in DNA: TGTGCCAGCAGTTTACCCACCACTTACGAGCAGTACTTC. This translates into CASSLPTTYEQYF. V is TRBV27 and J is TRBJ2-7; no definite D call. Germline V gives CDR1 MNHEY, CDR2 SMNVEV (reference sequence). Trimming removed 2 bases from V and 4 bases from J, with 9 bases in between. The CDR3 is 13 residues long.

This clone was detected only a few times. This chain joins TRBV2 and TRBJ2-3, with unresolved D. Deletions cut 3 bases from V and 6 bases from J, with 13 bases between. The CDR3 has 14 amino acids. Germline CDR1 reads SNHLY; CDR2 reads FYNNEI. CDR3 sequence (DNA): TGTGCCAGCAGTGACCTTTGGTTCCGGGATACGCAGTATTTT. It encodes CASSDLWFRDTQYF. Complete variable domain (other parts from reference TRBV2 and TRBJ2-3): EPEVTQTPSHQVTQMGQEVILRCVPISNHLYFYWYRQILGQKVEFLVSFYNNEISEKSEIFDDQFSVERPDGSNFTLKIRSTKLEDSAMYFCASSDLWFRDTQYFGPGTRLTVL.

In its sample, this clone was seen a few times. This CDR3 reads CASSLDYYNEQFF. The CDR3 DNA sequence: TGCGCCAGCAGCTTGGATTACTACAATGAGCAGTTCTTC. The rearrangement uses TRBV5-1 and TRBJ2-1; D not resolved. The CDR3 contains 13 residues. The germline V gene has CDR1 SGHRS and CDR2 YFSETQ. V gave up 0 bases and J gave up 3 bases, with 4 bases separating them.

J is TRBJ2-5 and V is TRBV30; D may be TRBD1 (6 bases). The CDR3 consists of 11 residues. The V end lost 4 bases, the J end lost 11 bases, and 14 bases lay between the germline ends. The germline V gene encodes CDR1 GTSNPN and CDR2 SVGIG (reference sequence). CDR3 sequence reads: CAWNRDGWQYF. DNA of the CDR3: TGTGCCTGGAACAGGGATGGGTGGCAGTACTTC.

J is TRBJ1-6 and V is TRBV5-1, with D unresolved. The CDR3 extends over 14 amino acids. Germline V gene sequence: CDR1 SGHRS, CDR2 YFSETQ. V lost 4 bases and J lost 7, with 12 bases in between. For the CDR3, the DNA is TGCGCCAGCAGCCTGGGCGGGTGGAATTCACCCCTCCACTTT. Amino acids: CASSLGGWNSPLHF. The variable domain in full, with the rest retrieved from reference TRBV5-1 and TRBJ1-6, is KAGVTQTPRYLIKTRGQQVTLSCSPISGHRSVSWYQQTPGQGLQFLFEYFSETQRNKGNFPGRFSGRQFSNSRSEMNVSTLELGDSALYLCASSLGGWNSPLHFGNGTRLTVT.

This clone showed up just a few times. The J gene is TRBJ2-7, the V gene TRBV4-2, with a tentative D call TRBD1 (5 bases). Trimming shortened V by 1 base and J by 4 bases, and 17 bases separated the two germline ends. The germline gives CDR1 LGHNA, CDR2 YNFKEQ. This CDR3 has 16 residues. CDR3 bases: TGTGCCAGCAGCCAAGGTTCGCAGGGATCGGGTTACGAGCAGTACTTC. Protein sequence: CASSQGSQGSGYEQYF.

The gene calls are TRBV2 and TRBJ2-1; 12 bases match TRBD2. The CDR3 has 16 amino acids. CDR1 SNHLY and CDR2 FYNNEI come from the germline V gene. Trimming removed 8 bases from V and 5 bases from J; junction bases left unmatched: 10. The chain's CDR3 is CASSHTSGGMHNEQFF. Here the CDR3 DNA reads TGTGCCAGCTCCCACACTAGCGGGGGGATGCACAATGAGCAGTTCTTC.

This clone has more than one count but fewer than ten. The chain employs TRBV4-3 and TRBJ1-1; D remains unclear. Between the trimmed V and J ends, which lost 0 bases and 8 bases, there was a span of 13 bases. The CDR3 covers 14 residues. Germline values: CDR1 LGHNA, CDR2 YSLEER. The CDR3 loop is CASSQDRRLREAFF. CDR3 bases: TGCGCCAGCAGCCAAGATAGGAGGCTGCGAGAAGCTTTCTTT.

This clone turned up a few times. The rearrangement joins TRBV27 to TRBJ1-2; D possibly corresponds to TRBD1 (6 bases). The CDR3 loop spans 13 amino acids. Trimming stripped 2 bases from V and 8 bases from J, with 12 bases between. CDR1 is MNHEY and CDR2 is SMNVEV in the germline V gene (reference sequence). The CDR3, as DNA: TGTGCCAGCAGTTTAGAACAGGGAAGAGGCTACACCTTC. This gives the protein CASSLEQGRGYTF.

This clone appeared a few times. This rearrangement joins TRBV6-5 to TRBJ1-5; D gene unclear. The germline gives CDR1 MNHEY, CDR2 SVGAGI. The V and J ends lost 6 bases and 4 bases respectively, with 13 bases between them. The CDR3 contains 14 residues. The CDR3 loop is CASSNSRGNQPQHF. For the CDR3, the DNA is TGTGCCAGCAGCAATAGTCGAGGGAATCAGCCCCAGCATTTT.

This clone was seen more than once but under ten times. The gene calls are TRBV19 and TRBJ2-7, with D tentatively TRBD1 (6 bases). The CDR3 runs 15 residues. V lost 1 base to trimming and J lost 0 bases, with 10 bases between them. From germline, CDR1 is LNHDA and CDR2 SQIVND (reference sequence). The CDR3 region has the DNA TGTGCCAGTAGTATAGGGACAGTCAGCTCCTACGAGCAGTACTTC. The encoded protein is CASSIGTVSSYEQYF.

The gene calls are TRBV5-1 and TRBJ2-3, with D tentatively TRBD2 (5 bases). Germline lookup yields CDR1 SGHRS and CDR2 YFSETQ. This CDR3 is 13 amino acids long. Deletions cut 0 bases from V and 4 bases from J, with 6 bases between. The CDR3 region is CASSLEAADTQYF. CDR3 coding DNA: TGCGCCAGCAGCTTGGAAGCGGCAGATACGCAGTATTTT.

This clone showed up just a few times. The chain uses TRBV18 and TRBJ2-6; the D is unclear. The CDR3 length is 16 residues. Germline CDR1 is KGHSH and CDR2 is LQKENI. V lost 1 base and J 0 bases, leaving 7 bases between the germline ends. The CDR3 protein is CASSPLVTSGANVLTF. The CDR3 DNA reads as TGTGCCAGCTCACCACTAGTAACCTCTGGGGCCAACGTCCTGACTTTC.